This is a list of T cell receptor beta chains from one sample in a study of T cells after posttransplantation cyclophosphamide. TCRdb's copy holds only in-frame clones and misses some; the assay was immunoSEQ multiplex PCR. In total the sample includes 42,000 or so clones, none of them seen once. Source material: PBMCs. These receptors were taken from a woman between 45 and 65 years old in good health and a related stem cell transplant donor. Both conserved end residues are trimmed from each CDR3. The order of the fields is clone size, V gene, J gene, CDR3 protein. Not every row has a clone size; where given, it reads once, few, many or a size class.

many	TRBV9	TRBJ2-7	ASSGGGGEQY
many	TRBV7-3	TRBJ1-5	ASSGAPNQPQH
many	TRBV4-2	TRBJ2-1	ASSQQTSGGYNEQF
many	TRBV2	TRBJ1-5	ASSDGTGGHQPQH
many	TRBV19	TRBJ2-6	ASSPGQGANGANVLT
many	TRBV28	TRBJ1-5	ASKLRTGDNQPQH
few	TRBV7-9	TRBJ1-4	ASRGTGDEKLF
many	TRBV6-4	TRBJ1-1	ASSRSGTGNTEAF
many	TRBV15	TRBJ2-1	ATSRRRDSPYNEQF
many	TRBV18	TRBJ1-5	ASSPSKGGSQPQH
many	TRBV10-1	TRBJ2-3	ASSDGGAGTDTQY
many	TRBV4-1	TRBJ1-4	ASSQVVVTNEKLF
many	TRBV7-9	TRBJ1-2	ASSPRQGSGYT
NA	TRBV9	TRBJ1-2	ASSVGTGINYGYT
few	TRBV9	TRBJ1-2	ASSVWDRDNYGYT
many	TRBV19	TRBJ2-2	ASSLRLAGGPFTGELF
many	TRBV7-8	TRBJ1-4	ASSLHGGDNEKLF
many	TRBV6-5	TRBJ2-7	ASRRSGRLYEQY
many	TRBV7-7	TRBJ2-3	ASSLTGGTDTQY
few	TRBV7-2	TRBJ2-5	ASSSSGGDGTQY
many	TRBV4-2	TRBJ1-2	ASSQDMSRGGVDYGYT
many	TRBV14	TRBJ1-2	ASSQGPGIYGAYT
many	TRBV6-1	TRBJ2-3	ASSGGGLGDTQY
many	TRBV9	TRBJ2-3	ASSVLAGSTDTQY
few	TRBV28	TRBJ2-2	ASSPYRAGELF
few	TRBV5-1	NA	ASSYLMTGDEQY
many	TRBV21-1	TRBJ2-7	ASSKTGFYEQY
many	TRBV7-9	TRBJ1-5	ASSLGQSNQPQH
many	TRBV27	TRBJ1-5	ASSLFGTGNQPQH
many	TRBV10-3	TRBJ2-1	AISDPGLAGGLEQF
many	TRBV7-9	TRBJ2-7	ASSPGGTASYEQY
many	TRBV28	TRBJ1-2	ASILAAGRGDYGYT
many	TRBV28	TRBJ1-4	ASSSNEKLF
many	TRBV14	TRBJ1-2	ASSQGSLARYRGYT
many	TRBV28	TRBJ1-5	ASSLLLGVQPQH
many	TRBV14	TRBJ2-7	ASSRYVGQSYEQY
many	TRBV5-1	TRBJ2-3	ASSSPRQGALQTDTQY
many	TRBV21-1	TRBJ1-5	ASSARPGTGGDSNQPQH
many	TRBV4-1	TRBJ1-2	ASSRPTGERGYT
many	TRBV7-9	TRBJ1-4	ASSLTSGVREKLF
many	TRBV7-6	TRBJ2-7	ASSLEGSSYEQY
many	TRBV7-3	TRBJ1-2	ASSPMGQGYGYT